The present T cell receptor beta chain was sequenced within a study of tumor-infiltrating lymphocytes in oesophageal squamous cell carcinoma. This clonotype was recorded a few times. The CDR3 is made up of 13 amino acids. V dropped 1 base and J dropped 3 bases, with 7 bases sitting between them. Germline assignment: CDR1 SGHTA and CDR2 FQGNSA. MiXCR, run by TCRdb on the PCR reads, gives a single entry per CDR3 protein. The data contain roughly 20,000 distinct CDR3 sequences, around two fifths of them seen just once; the ten biggest clones take up roughly 7%. The chain links TRBV7-2 to TRBJ2-7, with D hard to call. Sequencing input: blood. This TCR was sampled from a male donor with esophageal squamous cell carcinoma. The CDR3 DNA reads TGTGCCAGCAGCTTAGAGGGCGGCTACGAGCAGTACTTC. It yields the protein CASSLEGGYEQYF.